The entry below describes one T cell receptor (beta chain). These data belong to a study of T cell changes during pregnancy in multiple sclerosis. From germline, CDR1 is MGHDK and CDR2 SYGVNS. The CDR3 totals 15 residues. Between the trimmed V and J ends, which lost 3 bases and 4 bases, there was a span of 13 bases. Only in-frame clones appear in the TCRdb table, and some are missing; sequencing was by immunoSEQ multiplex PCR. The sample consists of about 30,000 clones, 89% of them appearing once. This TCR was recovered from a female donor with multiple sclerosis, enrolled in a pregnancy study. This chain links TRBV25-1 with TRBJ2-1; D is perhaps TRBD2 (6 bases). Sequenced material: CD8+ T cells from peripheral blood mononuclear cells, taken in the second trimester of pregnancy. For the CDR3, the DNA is TGTGCCAGCAGTGATGGCTTGGAGGGATACAATGAGCAGTTCTTC. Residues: CASSDGLEGYNEQFF.